These 2 T cell receptor beta chains came from one sample sequenced in a study of molecular identifiers for immune sequencing clone quantification. Each CDR3 protein is one row after TCRdb ran MiXCR on the PCR reads. Here the sample spans about 320,000 distinct CDR3 sequences, 20% to 25% being singletons. The sequenced sample consisted of naive CD8+ T cells from blood, with Jurkat cell RNA spiked in. Subset reported: FACS-sorted CD8+CD4-CCR7+CD45RA+ naive T cells. These TCRs come from a human donor in good health. Some libraries in this study had Jurkat cell RNA spiked in.

This clonotype was seen at least ten times. J is TRBJ1-4 and V is TRBV5-5; D remains unclear. The CDR3 runs 15 residues. Germline CDR1 SGHKS, CDR2 YYEKEE (reference sequence). The germline V and J ends were trimmed by 0 bases and 3 bases, with 9 bases remaining between them. The CDR3 loop is CASSLVWSANEKLFF. CDR3 coding DNA: TGTGCCAGCAGCTTGGTGTGGAGTGCTAATGAAAAACTGTTTTTT.

This clonotype was detected many times. As DNA, the CDR3 is TGTGCCAGCAGTTTCATCGGGGCAGCTTACGAGCAGTACTTC. This encodes CASSFIGAAYEQYF. This chain joins TRBV12-3 or TRBV12-4 and TRBJ2-7, with D possibly being TRBD1 or TRBD2 (5 bases each). V lost 3 bases, J lost 4 bases, and 13 bases lay in between. The CDR3 runs to 14 residues.